The present T cell receptor beta chain was sequenced within a study of OX40 agonist ivuxolimab in advanced cancers. Whole-study context: Antecedent anti-PD-1, anti-PD-L1 or anti-CTLA-4 therapy was permissible, with roughly 36% having received some.

Trimming took 5 bases from V and 1 from J; bases not matched to a gene: 2. Germline loops: CDR1 SGHRS, CDR2 YFSETQ. This CDR3 contains 13 residues. Sequencing was performed with immunoSEQ multiplex PCR; in TCRdb, only in-frame clones are kept and a portion is missing. The sample carries roughly 77,000 clones, around nine tenths recorded once. The sample in question was CD4+ or CD8+ T cells sorted from blood, obtained in a trial of the OX40 agonist ivuxolimab. The source is an adult with an advanced solid tumor such as melanoma, head and neck, liver or kidney cancer. V usage is TRBV5-1 and J usage is TRBJ1-1; 7 positions agree with TRBD1. CDR3 sequence reads: CASSTGENTEAFF. The CDR3 bases are TGCGCCAGCAGTACAGGGGAGAACACTGAAGCTTTCTTT.